This is a list of T cell receptor beta chains from one sample in a study of Ad26.COV2.S vaccination and SARS-CoV-2 variants. The assay was immunoSEQ multiplex PCR, and TCRdb's table has in-frame clones only and misses some. The sample contains hundreds of thousands of clones, 92% of which appear only once. Source: peripheral blood, taken after recovery from COVID-19. The receptors derive from a human donor who had recovered from COVID-19. Each CDR3 is given with its conserved first and last residue. The D gene is left open where the match is weak. Not all rows give a size; the values are once, few, many and, for expanded clones, a class.

>TRBJ1-6|TRBV12-5|NA|NA
CASGLSTFLQGWDNSPLHF
TGTGCTAGTGGTTTGTCAACTTTCTTACAGGGTTGGGATAATTCACCCCTCCACTTT
>TRBJ2-5|TRBV11-2|TRBD2|NA
CASSLGLAQETQYF
TGTGCCAGCAGCTTAGGACTAGCTCAAGAGACCCAGTACTTC
>TRBJ2-7|TRBV4-3|TRBD1|once
CASSQGGTGDEQYF
TGCGCCAGCAGCCAAGGGGGTACAGGGGACGAGCAGTACTTC
>TRBJ1-2|TRBV6-5|NA|NA
CASSRGHNYGYTF
TGTGCCAGCAGCCGGGGGCACAACTATGGCTACACCTTC
>TRBJ2-3|TRBV11-2|NA|NA
CASSLARGGTDTQYF
TGTGCCAGCAGCTTAGCACGGGGCGGCACAGATACGCAGTATTTT
>TRBJ1-1|TRBV6-6|TRBD1|NA
CASSYPGTGGPEAFF
TGTGCCAGCAGTTACCCGGGGACAGGGGGTCCTGAAGCTTTCTTT
>TRBJ1-2|TRBV5-6|TRBD1|NA
CASSLQGGYGYTF
TGTGCCAGCAGCCTACAGGGGGGTTATGGCTACACCTTC
>TRBJ1-3|TRBV3-1/TRBV3-2|NA|NA
CASSQEGGNTIYF
TGTGCCAGCAGCCAGGAAGGGGGAAACACCATATATTTT
>TRBJ2-1|TRBV5-6|TRBD1|NA
CASSSGQGAFNEQFF
TGTGCCAGCAGCTCAGGACAGGGGGCATTCAATGAGCAGTTCTTC
>TRBJ2-7|TRBV9|NA|NA
CASSDNSYEQYF
TGTGCCAGCTCAGACAACTCCTACGAGCAGTACTTC
>TRBJ2-7|TRBV6-2/TRBV6-3|NA|NA
CASSPPGRSYEQYF
TGTGCCAGCAGCCCCCCCGGACGCTCCTACGAGCAGTACTTC
>TRBJ2-5|TRBV7-9|NA|NA
CASSPVGGQETQYF
TGTGCCAGCAGCCCCGTCGGGGGACAAGAGACCCAGTACTTC
>TRBJ1-1|TRBV6-6|NA|NA
CASSIGLYTEAFF
TGTGCCAGCAGCATCGGCCTTTACACTGAAGCTTTCTTT
>TRBJ2-2|TRBV18|NA|NA
CASSPAGFRNTGELFF
TGTGCCAGCTCACCAGCGGGATTTAGGAACACCGGGGAGCTGTTTTTT
>TRBJ1-1|TRBV5-1|NA|NA
CASSLAWGTEAFF
TGCGCCAGCAGCTTGGCCTGGGGAACTGAAGCTTTCTTT
>TRBJ2-5|TRBV3-1/TRBV3-2|NA|NA
CASSRTVQRQETQYF
TGTGCCAGCAGCCGGACAGTACAACGCCAAGAGACCCAGTACTTC
>TRBJ2-5|TRBV7-7|TRBD1|NA
CASSLGLTGVETQYF
TGTGCCAGCAGCTTAGGGTTGACAGGGGTAGAGACCCAGTACTTC
>TRBJ2-3|TRBV27|TRBD2|NA
CASSQRALAGGSPRLRDTQYF
TGTGCCAGCAGTCAAAGGGCCTTAGCGGGGGGTTCCCCCAGACTACGGGATACGCAGTATTTT
>TRBJ1-1|TRBV3-1/TRBV3-2|NA|NA
CASSQDTLTGGEAFF
TGTGCCAGCAGCCAAGATACCTTGACAGGTGGTGAAGCTTTCTTT
>TRBJ1-2|TRBV12-3/TRBV12-4|NA|once
CASSSQGSGYTF
TGTGCCAGCAGTTCTCAGGGTTCTGGCTACACCTTC
>TRBJ1-2|TRBV5-4|NA|few
CASSTPAQGKVSYTF
TGTGCCAGCAGCACTCCAGCCCAGGGGAAGGTGAGCTACACCTTC
>TRBJ2-3|TRBV15|NA|NA
CATSRPGPFRDTQYF
TGTGCCACCAGCCGGCCCGGTCCTTTTAGGGATACGCAGTATTTT
>TRBJ2-6|TRBV7-9|NA|NA
CASSLANPGTGANVLTF
TGTGCCAGCAGCTTAGCGAACCCAGGGACTGGGGCCAACGTCCTGACTTTC
>TRBJ2-3|TRBV25-1|NA|NA
CASRDNLGGKTDTQYF
TGTGCCAGCAGGGATAACCTAGGGGGGAAAACAGATACGCAGTATTTT
>TRBJ1-6|TRBV9|NA|NA
CASTPGLDNNSPLHF
TGTGCCAGCACCCCAGGGCTGGACAATAATTCACCCCTCCACTTT
>TRBJ1-1|TRBV9|TRBD1|few
CASSPGAVTGGADGTEAFF
TGTGCCAGCAGCCCCGGGGCGGTTACAGGGGGCGCGGACGGCACTGAAGCTTTCTTT
>TRBJ2-3|TRBV24-1|NA|NA
CATSEMGTDTQYF
TGTGCCACCAGTGAGATGGGCACAGATACGCAGTATTTT
>TRBJ1-2|TRBV7-9|NA|NA
CASSLSIGSYYGYTF
TGTGCCAGCAGCTTATCCATAGGTTCCTACTATGGCTACACCTTC
>TRBJ1-2|TRBV7-2|NA|NA
CASSLITAINYGYTF
TGTGCCAGCAGCTTAATTACAGCAATTAACTATGGCTACACCTTC
>TRBJ1-6|TRBV7-8|TRBD1|NA
CASSLEQGASPLHF
TGTGCCAGCAGCTTAGAACAGGGGGCTTCACCCCTCCACTTT
>TRBJ2-7|TRBV5-4|NA|NA
CASSWGAGKAYEQYF
TGTGCCAGCAGCTGGGGGGCAGGAAAAGCCTACGAGCAGTACTTC